Presented here are 30 T cell receptor beta chains from one specimen sequenced in a study of CD8 T cells in ankylosing spondylitis (dated by TCRdb to 2016 to 2017). The library was obtained by 5' RACE. The instrument was an Illumina HiSeq 2500. The public reads were reprocessed in TCRdb via fastp at Q25 and MiXCR, keeping in-frame beta chains. Rows are unified per CDR3 protein, each entry keeping the most common DNA and genes. The sample records around 130,000 distinct CDR3 sequences, around 9.7% of which are singletons. Approximately 3.3% of the sample goes to the ten largest clones. The sample was blood, either unsorted or a sorted T cell fraction (not recorded which). All receptors derive from a male donor with ankylosing spondylitis or in good health (not recorded which).

A few counts support this clonotype. This chain joins TRBV7-2 and TRBJ2-3; D call uncertain. The CDR3 is 14 residues long. Trimming took off 5 bases at V and 3 bases at J, with 12 bases between the two ends. In germline, CDR1 is SGHTA, CDR2 FQGNSA. The CDR3 DNA is TGTGCCAGCAGCCGGTTGGATTGGACAGATACGCAGTATTTT. It specifies CASSRLDWTDTQYF. Looking up the rest from reference TRBV7-2 and TRBJ2-3 gives the full variable domain: GAGVSQSPSNKVTEKGKDVELRCDPISGHTALYWYRQSLGQGLEFLIYFQGNSAPDKSGLPSDRFSAERTGGSVSTLTIQRTQQEDSAVYLCASSRLDWTDTQYFGPGTRLTVL.

This clonotype appeared many times. The chain has TRBV20-1 and TRBJ2-1; 8 bases are shared with TRBD2. V shed 6 bases and J 1 base; nucleotides not matched to a gene: 8. This CDR3 has 15 residues. Germline V gene sequence: CDR1 DFQATT, CDR2 SNEGSKA (reference sequence). The CDR3 DNA reads TGCAGTGCCCATGAAGCGGGAGTTTCCTACAATGAGCAGTTCTTC. Protein sequence: CSAHEAGVSYNEQFF.

The table lists this clonotype with a few counts. The rearrangement links TRBV7-9 to TRBJ2-1, with 13 bases lining up with TRBD2. Looked up from germline, CDR1 is SEHNR and CDR2 is FQNEAQ (reference sequence). The CDR3 is 15 amino acids. V shed 4 bases and J 6 bases; nucleotides not matched to a gene: 3. CDR3 bases: TGTGCCAGCAGCTCCGGGACTAGCGGGACCAATGAGCAGTTCTTC. Its translation is CASSSGTSGTNEQFF.

This clonotype was picked up many times. This sequence joins TRBV5-1 and TRBJ2-5; 7 bases match TRBD2. This CDR3 spans 19 amino acids. Losses at the gene ends were 4 bases for V and 2 bases for J; bases not matched to a gene: 20. Looked up from germline, CDR1 is SGHRS and CDR2 is YFSETQ. The CDR3 nucleotides read TGCGCCAGCAGCAAAGCGGGACTTTTCACATTTCAAACTCAAGAGACCCAGTACTTC. Amino acid sequence: CASSKAGLFTFQTQETQYF.

The chain is built from TRBV5-1 and TRBJ2-3; possible D gene TRBD1, 6 bases. The CDR3 is 14 amino acids. Germline V gene data show CDR1 as SGHRS and CDR2 as YFSETQ. Deletions cut 0 bases from V and 4 bases from J, with 9 bases between. CDR3 nucleotide sequence: TGCGCCAGCAGCTTGGAACAGGGTTCAGATACGCAGTATTTT. This encodes CASSLEQGSDTQYF. Based on the CDR3 plus reference TRBV5-1 and TRBJ2-3, the full variable domain is KAGVTQTPRYLIKTRGQQVTLSCSPISGHRSVSWYQQTPGQGLQFLFEYFSETQRNKGNFPGRFSGRQFSNSRSEMNVSTLELGDSALYLCASSLEQGSDTQYFGPGTRLTVL.

This clonotype was detected ten times or more. A read error may explain this, as a much larger clone is one base away. The CDR3 end shows no conserved phenylalanine or tryptophan, and so a read error is likely. The chain uses TRBV5-1 and TRBJ2-5; 8 bases agree with TRBD1. V dropped 0 bases and J dropped 5; count of bases not matched to a gene: 6. Germline CDR1 is SGHRS and CDR2 is YFSETQ. The CDR3 is 15 amino acids. CDR3 in DNA: TGCGCCAGCAGCTTGGACGGACAGGGTCTCGAGACCCAGTACTTA. Residues: CASSLDGQGLETQYL.

CDR3 sequence: CASNAGTGYEQYF. The CDR3 DNA sequence: TGTGCCAGCAATGCGGGGACAGGGTACGAGCAGTACTTC. This chain uses TRBV6-1 with TRBJ2-7; TRBD1 matches 9 bases. Germline CDR1 and CDR2: MNHNS and SASEGT. The CDR3 has 13 residues. J lost 4 bases, V lost 7 bases, and 5 bases had no gene match.

This clonotype was counted many times. V and J are TRBV29-1 and TRBJ1-4; 9 bases are a match to TRBD1. The CDR3 is made up of 12 amino acids. Germline lookup yields CDR1 SQVTM and CDR2 ANQGSEA. The trim removed 7 bases at V and 8 bases at J, leaving 5 bases unmatched. CDR3 sequence reads: CSAGTGREKLFF. In DNA, the CDR3 is TGCAGCGCCGGGACAGGGAGGGAAAAACTGTTTTTT.

This clonotype showed up many times. V gene TRBV20-1 combines with J gene TRBJ2-7; TRBD2 agrees at 7 bases. The CDR3 consists of 13 residues. Germline loops: CDR1 DFQATT, CDR2 SNEGSKA (reference sequence). With V trimmed by 8 bases and J by 5 bases, 12 bases remained unmatched. The CDR3 sequence is CSLPRGRGNEQYF. CDR3 DNA sequence: TGCAGTCTCCCGCGCGGGAGAGGGAACGAGCAGTACTTC.

This clonotype was observed at least ten times. The rearrangement links TRBV20-1 to TRBJ2-3, with 8 bases lining up with TRBD2. The CDR3 totals 18 residues. Germline V gene lookup returns CDR1 DFQATT and CDR2 SNEGSKA (reference sequence). V was pared by 1 base and J by 1 base, with 13 bases of the junction left unmatched. CDR3 sequence reads: CSARVVGGGTGRTDTQYF. CDR3 nucleotide sequence: TGCAGTGCTAGAGTAGTTGGCGGGGGGACGGGTCGCACAGATACGCAGTATTTT.

This chain connects TRBV7-3 to TRBJ2-1; TRBD2 matches at 10 bases. The CDR3 has 14 amino acids. From germline, CDR1 is SGHTA and CDR2 FQGTGA. With V trimmed by 4 bases and J by 7 bases, 4 bases remained unmatched. CDR3 residues: CASSSSGSGNEQFF. CDR3 DNA sequence: TGTGCCAGCAGCTCTAGCGGGAGTGGGAATGAGCAGTTCTTC.

This clonotype was recorded many times. This chain connects TRBV10-3 to TRBJ2-1, with 7 bases matching TRBD1. CDR1 is ENHRY, CDR2 SYGVKD, per germline. V shed 8 bases, J shed 7 bases, and the junction held 5 bases outside the gene matches. The CDR3 is 12 amino acids. The CDR3 sequence: CAIGTALNEQFF. As DNA, the CDR3 is TGTGCCATCGGGACAGCACTGAATGAGCAGTTCTTC.

This clonotype was observed many times. The rearrangement joins TRBV28 to TRBJ2-3; D perhaps matches TRBD2 (5 bases). The germline gives CDR1 MDHEN, CDR2 SYDVKM. The CDR3 totals 14 residues. Between the trimmed V and J ends, which lost 8 bases and 0 bases, there was a span of 12 bases. CDR3 nucleotides: TGTGCCAGCGGCGGCGGGCCTAGCACAGATACGCAGTATTTT. It codes for CASGGGPSTDTQYF.

This clonotype was counted many times. CDR3 loop: CASSQNDRANEQFF. The CDR3, as DNA: TGTGCCAGCAGCCAGAACGACAGGGCCAATGAGCAGTTCTTC. The V call is TRBV7-2, the J call TRBJ2-1; 7 positions match TRBD1. Trimming removed 5 bases from V and 6 bases from J; junction bases left unmatched: 7. Per germline, CDR1 SGHTA and CDR2 FQGNSA. The CDR3 consists of 14 residues.

This clonotype has a handful of counts. The rearrangement links TRBV29-1 to TRBJ2-4; maybe TRBD2 (6 bases). V was cut by 4 bases and J by 0 bases, with 7 bases left in between. There are 13 residues in the CDR3. Germline CDR1 is SQVTM and CDR2 is ANQGSEA. As DNA, the CDR3 is TGCAGCGTTGTGGGACTAGCCAAAAACATTCAGTACTTC. Amino acids: CSVVGLAKNIQYF. Together with reference TRBV29-1 and TRBJ2-4, the CDR3 gives the full variable domain: SAVISQKPSRDICQRGTSLTIQCQVDSQVTMMFWYRQQPGQSLTLIATANQGSEATYESGFVIDKFPISRPNLTFSTLTVSNMSPEDSSIYLCSVVGLAKNIQYFGAGTRLSVL.

This clonotype appeared many times. This chain uses TRBV7-2 with TRBJ1-2, with D tentatively TRBD1 (5 bases). CDR3 size: 16 residues. Germline CDR1 SGHTA, CDR2 FQGNSA. The V end was cut by 5 bases, the J end by 0 bases, with 16 bases between. CDR3 nucleotides: TGTGCCAGCAGCGTCACCGGGACCTCAACTAACTATGGCTACACCTTC. Its protein product is CASSVTGTSTNYGYTF.

The chain has TRBV6-2 or TRBV6-3 and TRBJ2-7; 9 nucleotides match TRBD2. The V and J ends lost 7 bases and 7 bases, in that order; junction bases with no gene match: 17. Germline loops: CDR1 MNHEY, CDR2 SVGEGT. This CDR3 contains 16 residues. CDR3 in amino acids: CASTEGLGLALGEQYF. The CDR3 DNA reads as TGTGCCAGCACCGAAGGCCTCGGACTAGCGTTGGGAGAGCAGTACTTC.

This clonotype has more than one count but fewer than ten. This CDR3 is CASSELKGFYYGYTF. The CDR3 DNA reads as TGTGCCAGCAGTGAATTGAAGGGATTCTACTATGGCTACACCTTC. The rearrangement uses TRBV25-1 and TRBJ1-2; D is unclear. The CDR3 has 15 amino acids. Germline V lookup: CDR1 MGHDK, CDR2 SYGVNS. V was cut by 1 base and J by 3 bases, with 12 bases left in between.

In this sample, this clonotype turned up a few times. The rearrangement links TRBV4-1 to TRBJ2-3; D gene ambiguous. Germline CDR1 and CDR2: MGHRA and YSYEKL. V shed 7 bases and J shed 6 bases, with 8 bases lying between them. The CDR3 runs to 11 residues. The CDR3 protein is CASTKGDTQYF. The CDR3 DNA follows: TGCGCCAGCACCAAAGGGGATACGCAGTATTTT.

This clonotype was observed many times. The chain joins TRBV5-1 to TRBJ2-2, with D perhaps matching TRBD2 (6 bases). The CDR3 runs 18 residues. V was pared by 1 base and J by 1 base, with 17 bases between. Germline V gives CDR1 SGHRS, CDR2 YFSETQ. The CDR3 DNA reads as TGCGCCAGCAGCTTGAATCCGAGCGGCGGGAAGAACACCGGGGAGCTGTTTTTT. Encoded protein: CASSLNPSGGKNTGELFF.

This clonotype has at least ten counts. V is TRBV20-1 and J is TRBJ2-7, with 9 bases aligning to TRBD2. The CDR3 runs 14 residues. Germline CDR1 DFQATT, CDR2 SNEGSKA (reference sequence). The V and J ends lost 3 bases and 3 bases, in that order; junction bases with no gene match: 6. The CDR3 is CSASNLAGNYEQYF. The CDR3 nucleotides are TGCAGTGCTAGTAATCTAGCGGGAAACTACGAGCAGTACTTC.

The rearrangement joins TRBV5-6 to TRBJ2-5; a weak D match, TRBD2 (6 bases). V lost 4 bases and J 1 base, leaving 17 bases between the germline ends. This CDR3 spans 16 amino acids. Germline V lookup: CDR1 SGHDT, CDR2 YYEEEE. The CDR3 is CASSAGLAEAQETQYF. The CDR3 coding sequence is TGTGCCAGCAGCGCTGGTTTAGCGGAGGCCCAAGAGACCCAGTACTTC. Full variable domain (missing parts from reference TRBV5-6 and TRBJ2-5): DAGVTQSPTHLIKTRGQQVTLRCSPKSGHDTVSWYQQALGQGPQFIFQYYEEEERQRGNFPDRFSGHQFPNYSSELNVNALLLGDSALYLCASSAGLAEAQETQYFGPGTRLLVL.

This clonotype has at least ten counts. The rearrangement uses TRBV12-3 or TRBV12-4 and TRBJ2-2; TRBD2 is a possible D gene (5 bases). Trimming cost V 6 bases and J 5 bases, with 16 bases left between them. This CDR3 has 15 amino acids. Written as DNA, the CDR3 is TGTGCCAGCAGCCGTACTAGTCTGAGTACCGGGGAGCTGTTTTTT. Its translation: CASSRTSLSTGELFF.

At least ten counts were recorded for this clonotype. This chain links TRBV28 with TRBJ2-2, with D possibly matching TRBD2 (6 bases). The germline V gene encodes CDR1 MDHEN and CDR2 SYDVKM. Trimming left V 4 bases short and J 5 bases short, with 17 bases between. The CDR3 runs 16 residues. CDR3 protein: CASSSPGTPNTGELFF. CDR3 sequence (DNA): TGTGCCAGCAGTTCCCCCGGGACTCCCAATACCGGGGAGCTGTTTTTT.

In this sample, this clonotype turned up a few times. The chain carries TRBV3-1 and TRBJ2-7; TRBD2 agrees at 10 bases. Per the germline V gene, CDR1 is LGHDT and CDR2 is YNNKEL (reference sequence). This CDR3 has 15 amino acids. J lost 5 bases, V lost 10 bases, and 14 bases had no gene match. The CDR3 is CATHATSGKVDEQYF. CDR3 in DNA: TGTGCCACTCATGCTACTAGCGGGAAGGTCGACGAGCAGTACTTC.

This clonotype was counted at least ten times. The J gene is TRBJ1-4, the V gene TRBV29-1, with TRBD1 matching over 8 bases. This CDR3 is 13 amino acids long. Per germline, CDR1 SQVTM and CDR2 ANQGSEA. V shed 6 bases, J shed 5 bases, and the junction held 5 bases outside the gene matches. The CDR3 coding sequence is TGCAGCGTCGCGGGACAGGAGAATGAAAAACTGTTTTTT. Translating gives CSVAGQENEKLFF.

This clonotype was detected ten times or more. The chain uses TRBV25-1 and TRBJ2-7; TRBD2 matches 7 bases. The CDR3 has 15 amino acids. Germline V CDR1 and CDR2: MGHDK, SYGVNS. The V and J ends lost 1 base and 1 base, in that order; junction bases with no gene match: 4. CDR3 region: CASSESGGGSYEQYF. CDR3 nucleotides: TGTGCCAGCAGTGAATCTGGGGGGGGGTCCTACGAGCAGTACTTC.

In this sample, this clonotype turned up many times. The chain carries TRBV7-9 and TRBJ2-2; D perhaps matches TRBD2 (6 bases). The CDR3 loop spans 13 amino acids. Germline V CDR1 and CDR2: SEHNR, FQNEAQ (reference sequence). Trimming pared 7 bases from V and 1 base from J, leaving 7 bases between. The CDR3 loop reads CASTGGNTGELFF. The CDR3 nucleotides are TGTGCCAGCACCGGGGGGAACACCGGGGAGCTGTTTTTT.

Ten or more counts support this clonotype. The rearrangement joins TRBV12-3 or TRBV12-4 to TRBJ2-5, with unresolved D. The CDR3 contains 13 residues. The germline V and J ends were trimmed by 3 bases and 2 bases, with 7 bases remaining between them. This CDR3 reads CASSFRRQETQYF. DNA for the CDR3: TGTGCCAGCAGTTTCCGGAGACAAGAGACCCAGTACTTC.

The chain combines TRBV6-1 with TRBJ2-7, with TRBD2 matching over 7 bases. Germline trimming cut 5 bases from V and 4 bases from J; bases unmatched to any gene: 8. This CDR3 contains 14 residues. Per germline, CDR1 MNHNS and CDR2 SASEGT. The CDR3 DNA sequence: TGTGCCAGCAGTAGGACTAGAACTTCGTACGAGCAGTACTTC. Translated: CASSRTRTSYEQYF.